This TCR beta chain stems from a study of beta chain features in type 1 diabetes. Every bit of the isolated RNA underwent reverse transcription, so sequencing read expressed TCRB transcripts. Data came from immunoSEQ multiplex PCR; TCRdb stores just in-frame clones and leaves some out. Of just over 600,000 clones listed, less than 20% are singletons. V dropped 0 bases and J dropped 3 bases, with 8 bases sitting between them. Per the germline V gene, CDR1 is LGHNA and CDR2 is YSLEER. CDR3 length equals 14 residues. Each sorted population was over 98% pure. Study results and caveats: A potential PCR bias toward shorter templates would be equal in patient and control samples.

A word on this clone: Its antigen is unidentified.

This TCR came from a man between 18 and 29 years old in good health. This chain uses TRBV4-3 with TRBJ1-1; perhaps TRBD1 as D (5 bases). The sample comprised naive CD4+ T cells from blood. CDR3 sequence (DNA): TGCGCCAGCAGCCAAGAGGGACGGTACACTGAAGCTTTCTTT. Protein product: CASSQEGRYTEAFF.